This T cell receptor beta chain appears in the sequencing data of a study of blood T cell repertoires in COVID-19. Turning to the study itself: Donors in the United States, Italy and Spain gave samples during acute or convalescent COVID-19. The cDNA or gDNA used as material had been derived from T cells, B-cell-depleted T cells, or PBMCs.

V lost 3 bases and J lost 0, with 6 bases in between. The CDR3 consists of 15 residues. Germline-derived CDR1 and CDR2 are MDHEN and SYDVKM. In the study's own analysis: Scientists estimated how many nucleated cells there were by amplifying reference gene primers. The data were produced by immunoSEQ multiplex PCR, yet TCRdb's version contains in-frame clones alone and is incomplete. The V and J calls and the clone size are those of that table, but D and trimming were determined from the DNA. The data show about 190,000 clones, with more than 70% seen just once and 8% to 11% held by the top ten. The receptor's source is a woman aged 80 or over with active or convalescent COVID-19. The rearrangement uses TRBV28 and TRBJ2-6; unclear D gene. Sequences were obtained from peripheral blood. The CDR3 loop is CASSFEHSGANVLTF. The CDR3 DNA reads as TGTGCCAGCAGTTTTGAGCACTCTGGGGCCAACGTCCTGACTTTC.